This record covers a single TCR beta chain. Its antigen is not identified. This sample was taken from a study of cytomegalovirus exposure and HLA in healthy donors. Study results and caveats: Among TCR sequences, most were rare, though some public TCRs appeared in many donors. V segments that were indistinguishable, TRBV6-2 and TRBV6-3 among them, were omitted from analysis. A classifier reportedly called cytomegalovirus status with high sensitivity and specificity.

Researchers ran the PCR with 60 Vbeta and 13 Jbeta primers. The repertoire was sequenced with immunoSEQ multiplex PCR; TCRdb's copy has only in-frame clones and lacks some. Of 150,000 to 200,000 clones in the sample, roughly 73% were seen once. After removal of 1 base from V and 5 bases from J, the junction contained 4 bases not matched to a gene. The CDR3 is 15 amino acids. Germline lookup yields CDR1 KGHSH and CDR2 LQKENI. Healthy donors of bone marrow made up the group. J is TRBJ1-4 and V is TRBV18, with 7 bases identical to TRBD1. The sequenced sample was PBMCs. This TCR came from a woman aged 30 to 39 in good health and CMV-seronegative. The CDR3 region is CASSPQTGRNEKLFF. In DNA, the CDR3 is TGTGCCAGCTCACCACAGACAGGGAGGAATGAAAAACTGTTTTTT.